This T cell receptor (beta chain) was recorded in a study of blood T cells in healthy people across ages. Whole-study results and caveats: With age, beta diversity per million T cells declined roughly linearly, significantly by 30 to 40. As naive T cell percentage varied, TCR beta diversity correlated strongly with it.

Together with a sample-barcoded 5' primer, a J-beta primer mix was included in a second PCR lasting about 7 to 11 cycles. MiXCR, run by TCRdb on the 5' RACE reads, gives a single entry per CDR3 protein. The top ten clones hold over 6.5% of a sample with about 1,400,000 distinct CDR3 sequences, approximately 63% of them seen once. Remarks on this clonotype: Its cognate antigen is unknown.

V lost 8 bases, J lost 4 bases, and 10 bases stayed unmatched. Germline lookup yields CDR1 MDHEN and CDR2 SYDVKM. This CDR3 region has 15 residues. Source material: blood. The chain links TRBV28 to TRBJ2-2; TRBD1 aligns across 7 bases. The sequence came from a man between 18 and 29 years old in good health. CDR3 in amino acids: CASWTGRRATGELFF. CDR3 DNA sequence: TGTGCCAGCTGGACAGGTAGACGGGCCACCGGGGAGCTGTTTTTT. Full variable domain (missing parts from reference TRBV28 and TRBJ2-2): DVKVTQSSRYLVKRTGEKVFLECVQDMDHENMFWYRQDPGLGLRLIYFSYDVKMKEKGDIPEGYSVSREKKERFSLILESASTNQTSMYLCASWTGRRATGELFFGEGSRLTVL.